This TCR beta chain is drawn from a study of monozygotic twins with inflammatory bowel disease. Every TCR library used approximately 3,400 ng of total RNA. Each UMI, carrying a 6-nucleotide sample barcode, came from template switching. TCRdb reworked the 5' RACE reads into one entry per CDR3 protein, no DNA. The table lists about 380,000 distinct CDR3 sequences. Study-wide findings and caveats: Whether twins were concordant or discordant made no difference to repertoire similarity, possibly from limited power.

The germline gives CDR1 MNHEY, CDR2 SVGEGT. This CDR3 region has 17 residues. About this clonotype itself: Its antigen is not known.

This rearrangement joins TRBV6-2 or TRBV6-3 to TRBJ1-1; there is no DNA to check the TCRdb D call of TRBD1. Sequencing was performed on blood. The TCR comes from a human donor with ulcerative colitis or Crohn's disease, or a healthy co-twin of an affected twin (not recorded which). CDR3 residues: CASSYRRGRGMNTEAFF.